This T cell receptor (beta chain) was sequenced in a study of T cell repertoires in cytomegalovirus infection. Study-level information: Matching HLA type and CMV infection were both indicated by public TCR beta signatures.

TCRdb passed the reads through MiXCR, listing each CDR3 protein once. The repertoire has 400,000 or so distinct CDR3 sequences, 15% to 20% of them found once; the top ten carry approximately 10%. The V end was cut by 4 bases, the J end by 5 bases, with 15 bases between. Per the germline V gene, CDR1 is SGHKS and CDR2 is YYEKEE (reference sequence). The CDR3 extends over 14 amino acids. There are many counts of this clonotype. Its antigen is undetermined. Findings and limits, study-wide: There were carriers of CMV plus the relevant HLA, and cumulative public TCR beta family frequency identified them.

Material: PBMCs. The receptor's source is a human donor in good health (CMV status not recorded). Some clones in this sample may be carry-over from other donors' samples. The rearrangement links TRBV5-5 to TRBJ1-1; D possibly corresponds to TRBD1 (5 bases). CDR3: CASSPFGGGTEAFF. DNA of the CDR3: TGTGCCAGCAGCCCTTTTGGGGGAGGGACTGAAGCTTTCTTT.